The clone carrying this T cell receptor beta chain is a singleton in its sample. This CDR3 is 14 amino acids long. The germline gives CDR1 MDHEN, CDR2 SYDVKM. Trimming stripped 5 bases from V and 4 bases from J, with 11 bases between. The record originates from a study of shared clonotypes between healthy human individuals. Terminally differentiated effector memory CD45RA+ cells were excluded from the naive CD8 cells, which were CD45RO-negative and positively selected for CCR7. Replicate PCRs run on sorted subsets employed around 200 ng DNA, roughly 30,000 T cell genomes. TCRdb keeps only in-frame clones here, not all; method: immunoSEQ multiplex PCR. The data show around 600,000 clones, with roughly 95% seen just once and about 0.11% held by the top ten.

This sequence was found in a woman between 25 and 40 years old in good health. Specimen: naive CD8+ T cells sorted from blood. The rearrangement joins TRBV28 to TRBJ2-2, with D perhaps matching TRBD2 (6 bases). In DNA, the CDR3 is TGTGCCAGCAGTGGAGGGCATGTCACCGGGGAGCTGTTTTTT. This codes for CASSGGHVTGELFF.